This TCR beta chain was sequenced for a study of identical twins. Carrying unique molecular identifiers, the cDNA also gained a universal primer site through template switching. TCRdb ran MiXCR on the 5' RACE reads and lists one entry per CDR3 protein. Of some 1,600,000 distinct CDR3 sequences listed, less than 35% are singletons. The sequence was collected from a newborn girl in good health. The sequencing sample was made of cord blood.

In DNA form, the CDR3 reads TGCAGCGTTTCTCGAGGGGGGGGAGTAGAGCAGTTCTTC. Translating it yields CSVSRGGGVEQFF. The chain carries TRBV29-1 and TRBJ2-1; TRBD2 is a possible D gene (7 bases). The germline gives CDR1 SQVTM, CDR2 ANQGSEA. The CDR3 is 13 amino acids. Trimming left V 5 bases short and J 10 bases short, with 18 bases between.